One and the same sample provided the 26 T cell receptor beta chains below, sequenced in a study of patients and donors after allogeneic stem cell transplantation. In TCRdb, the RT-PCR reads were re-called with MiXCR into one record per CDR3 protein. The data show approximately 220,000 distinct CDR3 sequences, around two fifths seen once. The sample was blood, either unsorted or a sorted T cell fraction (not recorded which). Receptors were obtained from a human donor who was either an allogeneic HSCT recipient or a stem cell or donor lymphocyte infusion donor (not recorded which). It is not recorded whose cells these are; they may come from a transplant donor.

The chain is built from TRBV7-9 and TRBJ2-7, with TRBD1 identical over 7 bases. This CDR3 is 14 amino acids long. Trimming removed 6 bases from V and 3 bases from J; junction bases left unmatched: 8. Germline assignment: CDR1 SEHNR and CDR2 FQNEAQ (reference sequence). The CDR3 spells CASSNRDRVYEQYF. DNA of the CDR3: TGTGCCAGCAGTAACCGGGACAGAGTCTACGAGCAGTACTTC. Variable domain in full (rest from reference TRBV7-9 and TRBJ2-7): DTGVSQNPRHKITKRGQNVTFRCDPISEHNRLYWYRQTLGQGPEFLTYFQNEAQLEKSRLLSDRFSAERPKGSFSTLEIQRTEQGDSAMYLCASSNRDRVYEQYFGPGTRLTVT.

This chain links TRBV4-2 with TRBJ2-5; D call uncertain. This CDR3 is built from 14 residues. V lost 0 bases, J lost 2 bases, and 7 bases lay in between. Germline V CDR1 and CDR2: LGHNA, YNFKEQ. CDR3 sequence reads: CASSQDVIQETQYF. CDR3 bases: TGTGCCAGCAGCCAAGATGTGATTCAAGAGACCCAGTACTTC.

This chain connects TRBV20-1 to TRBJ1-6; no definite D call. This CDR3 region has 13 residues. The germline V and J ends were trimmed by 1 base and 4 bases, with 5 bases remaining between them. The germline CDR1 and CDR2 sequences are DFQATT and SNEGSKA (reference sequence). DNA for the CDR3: TGCAGTGCTAGAGCCGATTATAATTCACCCCTCCACTTT. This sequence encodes CSARADYNSPLHF.

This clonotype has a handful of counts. This CDR3 is CAISGTEGDSEKLFF. The DNA of the CDR3 is TGTGCCATCAGCGGGACGGAGGGGGATAGCGAAAAACTGTTTTTT. The gene calls are TRBV10-3 and TRBJ1-4, with a weak D call TRBD1 (6 bases). Germline-derived CDR1 and CDR2 are ENHRY and SYGVKD. The CDR3 extends over 15 amino acids. V was trimmed by 6 bases and J by 8 bases, leaving 19 bases between them.

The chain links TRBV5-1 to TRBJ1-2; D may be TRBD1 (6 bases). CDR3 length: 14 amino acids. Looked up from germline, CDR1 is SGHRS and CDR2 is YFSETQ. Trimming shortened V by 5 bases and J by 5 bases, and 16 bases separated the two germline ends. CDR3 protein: CASRESGDSYGYTF. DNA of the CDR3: TGCGCCAGCAGAGAGTCAGGGGACTCATATGGCTACACCTTC.

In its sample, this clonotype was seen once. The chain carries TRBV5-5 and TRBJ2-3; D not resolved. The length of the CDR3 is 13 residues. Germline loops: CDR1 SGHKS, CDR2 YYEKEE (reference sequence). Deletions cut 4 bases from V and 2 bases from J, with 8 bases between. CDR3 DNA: TGTGCCAGCAGCGAGAGATACACAGATACGCAGTATTTT. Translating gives CASSERYTDTQYF. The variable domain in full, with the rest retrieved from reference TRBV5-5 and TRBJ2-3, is DAGVTQSPTHLIKTRGQQVTLRCSPISGHKSVSWYQQVLGQGPQFIFQYYEKEERGRGNFPDRFSARQFPNYSSELNVNALLLGDSALYLCASSERYTDTQYFGPGTRLTVL.

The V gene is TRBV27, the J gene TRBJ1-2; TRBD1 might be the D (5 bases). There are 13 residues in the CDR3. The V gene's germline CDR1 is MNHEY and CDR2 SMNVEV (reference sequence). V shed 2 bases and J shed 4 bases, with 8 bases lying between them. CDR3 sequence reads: CASSLKGIYGYTF. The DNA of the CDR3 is TGTGCCAGCAGTTTAAAGGGGATCTATGGCTACACCTTC.

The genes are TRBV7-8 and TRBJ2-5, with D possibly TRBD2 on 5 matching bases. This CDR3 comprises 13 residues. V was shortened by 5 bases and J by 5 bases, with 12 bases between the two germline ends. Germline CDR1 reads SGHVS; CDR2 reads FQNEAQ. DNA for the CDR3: TGTGCCAGCAGCCGATTCCCGGGGGAGACCCAGTACTTC. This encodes CASSRFPGETQYF.

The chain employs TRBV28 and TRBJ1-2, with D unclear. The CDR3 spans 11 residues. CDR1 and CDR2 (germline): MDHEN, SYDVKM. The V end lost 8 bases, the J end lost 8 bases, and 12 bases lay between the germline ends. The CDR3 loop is CASGRREGYTF. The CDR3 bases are TGTGCCAGCGGGAGGCGAGAGGGCTACACCTTC.

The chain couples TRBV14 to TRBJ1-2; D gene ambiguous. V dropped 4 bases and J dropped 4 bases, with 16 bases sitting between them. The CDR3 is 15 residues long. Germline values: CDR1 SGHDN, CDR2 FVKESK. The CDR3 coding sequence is TGTGCCAGCAGCCCTACTTTCGGTAGGAGCTATGGCTACACCTTC. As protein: CASSPTFGRSYGYTF.

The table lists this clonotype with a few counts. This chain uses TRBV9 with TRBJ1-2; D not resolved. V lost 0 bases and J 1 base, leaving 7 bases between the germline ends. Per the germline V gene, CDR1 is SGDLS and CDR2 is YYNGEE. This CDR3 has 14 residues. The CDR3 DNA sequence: TGTGCCAGCAGCGTAGAAGGCAGTAACTATGGCTACACCTTC. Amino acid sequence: CASSVEGSNYGYTF.

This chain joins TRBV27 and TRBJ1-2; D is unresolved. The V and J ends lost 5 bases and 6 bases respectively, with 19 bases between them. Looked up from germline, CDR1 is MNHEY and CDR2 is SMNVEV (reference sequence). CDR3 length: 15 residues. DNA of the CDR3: TGTGCCAGCAGTCCCTCACGGATATTAGCCGATGGCTACACCTTC. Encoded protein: CASSPSRILADGYTF.

The CDR3 DNA reads TGTGCCAGCAGCCCGAGATTTGGCACAGATACGCAGTATTTT. Translated: CASSPRFGTDTQYF. The rearrangement links TRBV5-5 to TRBJ2-3; D ambiguous. The CDR3 is 14 residues long. The germline CDR1 and CDR2 sequences are SGHKS and YYEKEE (reference sequence). V gave up 4 bases and J gave up 1 base, with 10 bases separating them.

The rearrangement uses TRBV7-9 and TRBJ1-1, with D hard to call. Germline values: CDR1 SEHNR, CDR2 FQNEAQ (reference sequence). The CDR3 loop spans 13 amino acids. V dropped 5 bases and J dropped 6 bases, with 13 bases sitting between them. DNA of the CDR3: TGTGCCAGCAGCCGTTGGGGTGTCGCTGAAGCTTTCTTT. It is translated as CASSRWGVAEAFF.

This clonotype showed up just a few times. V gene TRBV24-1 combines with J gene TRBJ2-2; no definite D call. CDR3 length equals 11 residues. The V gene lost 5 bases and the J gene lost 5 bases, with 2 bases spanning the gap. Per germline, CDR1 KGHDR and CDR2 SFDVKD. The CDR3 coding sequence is TGTGCCACCAGTGGTACCGGGGAGCTGTTTTTT. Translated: CATSGTGELFF.

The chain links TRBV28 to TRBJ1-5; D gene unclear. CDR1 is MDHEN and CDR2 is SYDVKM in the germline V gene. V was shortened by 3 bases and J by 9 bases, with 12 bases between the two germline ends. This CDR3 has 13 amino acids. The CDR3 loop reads CASSFHSLGPQHF. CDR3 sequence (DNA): TGTGCCAGCAGTTTCCACAGCCTCGGGCCCCAGCATTTT.

CDR3 residues: CASSPVRVALNTGELFF. In DNA, the CDR3 is TGCGCCAGCAGCCCTGTTAGGGTGGCCCTCAACACCGGGGAGCTGTTTTTT. The V gene is TRBV4-1, the J gene TRBJ2-2; no clear D gene. CDR1 and CDR2 (germline): MGHRA, YSYEKL. The CDR3 runs to 17 residues. The ends were cut back, 4 bases at V and 2 bases at J, with 17 bases in the middle.

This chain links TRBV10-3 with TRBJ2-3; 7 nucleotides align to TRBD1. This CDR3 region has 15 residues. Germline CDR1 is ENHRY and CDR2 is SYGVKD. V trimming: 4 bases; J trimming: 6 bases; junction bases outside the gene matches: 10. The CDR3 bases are TGTGCCATCAGTGCGGGCAGGGGGAGATCGGATACGCAGTATTTT. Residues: CAISAGRGRSDTQYF.

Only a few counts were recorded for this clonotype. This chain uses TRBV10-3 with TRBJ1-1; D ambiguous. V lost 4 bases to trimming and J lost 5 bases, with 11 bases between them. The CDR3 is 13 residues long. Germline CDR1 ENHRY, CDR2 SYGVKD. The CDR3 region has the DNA TGTGCCATCAGTGGCCGGGAGTCTACTGAAGCTTTCTTT. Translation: CAISGRESTEAFF.

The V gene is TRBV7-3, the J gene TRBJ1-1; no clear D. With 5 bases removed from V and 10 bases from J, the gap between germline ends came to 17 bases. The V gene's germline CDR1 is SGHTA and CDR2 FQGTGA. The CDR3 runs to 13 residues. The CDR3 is CASSQMDGATAFF. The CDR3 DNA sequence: TGTGCCAGCAGCCAAATGGACGGAGCCACAGCTTTCTTT.

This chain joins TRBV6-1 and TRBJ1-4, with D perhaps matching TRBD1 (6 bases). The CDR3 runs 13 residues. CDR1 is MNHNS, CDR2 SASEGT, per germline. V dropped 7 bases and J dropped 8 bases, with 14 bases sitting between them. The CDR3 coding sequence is TGTGCCAGCAAACGGGGGCTGGAGGAAAAACTGTTTTTT. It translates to CASKRGLEEKLFF.

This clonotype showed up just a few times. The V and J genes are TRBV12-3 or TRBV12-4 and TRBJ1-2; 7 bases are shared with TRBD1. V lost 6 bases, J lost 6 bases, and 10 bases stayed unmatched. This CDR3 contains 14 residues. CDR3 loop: CASSPGQGGNGYTF. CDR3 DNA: TGTGCCAGCAGCCCAGGGCAGGGGGGCAATGGCTACACCTTC.

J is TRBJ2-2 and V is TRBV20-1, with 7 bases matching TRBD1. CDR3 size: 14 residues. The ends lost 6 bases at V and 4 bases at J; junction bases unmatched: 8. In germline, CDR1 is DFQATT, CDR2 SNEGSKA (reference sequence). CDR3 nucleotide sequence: TGCAGTGCCCCTGGGACAGCCGCCACCGGGGAGCTGTTTTTT. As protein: CSAPGTAATGELFF.

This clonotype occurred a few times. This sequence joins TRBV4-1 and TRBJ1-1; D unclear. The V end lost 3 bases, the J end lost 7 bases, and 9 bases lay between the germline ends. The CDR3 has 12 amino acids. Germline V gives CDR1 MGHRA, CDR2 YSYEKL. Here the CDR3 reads CASSHPGSEAFF. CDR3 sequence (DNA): TGCGCCAGCAGCCACCCCGGGAGTGAAGCTTTCTTT.

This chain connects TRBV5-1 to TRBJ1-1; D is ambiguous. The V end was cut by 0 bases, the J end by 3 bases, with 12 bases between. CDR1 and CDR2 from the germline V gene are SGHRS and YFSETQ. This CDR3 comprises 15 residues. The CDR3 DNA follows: TGCGCCAGCAGCTTGGGTCGCATTTCGGACACTGAAGCTTTCTTT. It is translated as CASSLGRISDTEAFF.

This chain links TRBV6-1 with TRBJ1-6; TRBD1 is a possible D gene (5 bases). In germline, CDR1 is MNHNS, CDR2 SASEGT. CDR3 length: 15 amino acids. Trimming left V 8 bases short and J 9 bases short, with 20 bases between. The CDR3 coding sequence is TGTGCCAGCGGGAGTTCCGGGGCTACGGTTTCACCCCTCCACTTT. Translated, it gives CASGSSGATVSPLHF.